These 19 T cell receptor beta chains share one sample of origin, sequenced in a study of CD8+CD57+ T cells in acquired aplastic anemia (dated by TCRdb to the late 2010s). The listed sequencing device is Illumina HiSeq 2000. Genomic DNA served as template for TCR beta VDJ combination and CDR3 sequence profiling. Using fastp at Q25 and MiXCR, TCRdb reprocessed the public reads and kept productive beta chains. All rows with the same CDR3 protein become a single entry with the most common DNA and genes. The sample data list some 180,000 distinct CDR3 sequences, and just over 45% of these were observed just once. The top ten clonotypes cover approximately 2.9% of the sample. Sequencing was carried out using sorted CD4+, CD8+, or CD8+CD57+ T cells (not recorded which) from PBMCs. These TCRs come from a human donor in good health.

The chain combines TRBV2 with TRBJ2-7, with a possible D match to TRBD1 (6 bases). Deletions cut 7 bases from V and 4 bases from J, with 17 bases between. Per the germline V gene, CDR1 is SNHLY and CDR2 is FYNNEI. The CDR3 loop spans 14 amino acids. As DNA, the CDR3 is TGTGCCAGCACTAGATCACAGGGCCTGTACGAGCAGTACTTC. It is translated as CASTRSQGLYEQYF.

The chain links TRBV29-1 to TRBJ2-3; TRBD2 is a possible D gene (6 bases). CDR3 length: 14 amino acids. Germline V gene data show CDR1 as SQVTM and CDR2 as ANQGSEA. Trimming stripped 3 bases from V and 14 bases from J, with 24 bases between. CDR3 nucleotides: TGCAGCGTTGATAATTTCCCCTCGGGACTCTCTAGGTATTTT. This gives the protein CSVDNFPSGLSRYF.

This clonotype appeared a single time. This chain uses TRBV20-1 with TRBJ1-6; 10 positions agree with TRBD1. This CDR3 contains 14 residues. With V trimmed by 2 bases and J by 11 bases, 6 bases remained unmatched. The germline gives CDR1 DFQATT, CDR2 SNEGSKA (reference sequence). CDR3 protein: CSARSGTGDPPLHF. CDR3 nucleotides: TGCAGTGCTAGATCAGGGACAGGGGATCCACCCCTCCACTTT.

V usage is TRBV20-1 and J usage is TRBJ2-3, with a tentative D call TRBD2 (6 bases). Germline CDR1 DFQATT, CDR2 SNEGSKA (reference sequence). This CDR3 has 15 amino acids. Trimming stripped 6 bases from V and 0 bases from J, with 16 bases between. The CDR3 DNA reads TGCAGTGCGGAATTAGCGGCCACTAGCACAGATACGCAGTATTTT. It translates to CSAELAATSTDTQYF.

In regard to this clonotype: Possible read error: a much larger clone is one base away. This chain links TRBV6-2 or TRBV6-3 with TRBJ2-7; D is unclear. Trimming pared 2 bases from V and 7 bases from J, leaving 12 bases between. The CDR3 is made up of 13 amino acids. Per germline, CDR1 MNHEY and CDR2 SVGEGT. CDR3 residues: CASSYKSQNEQYF. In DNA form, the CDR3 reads TGTGCCAGCAGTTACAAGTCCCAAAATGAGCAGTACTTC.

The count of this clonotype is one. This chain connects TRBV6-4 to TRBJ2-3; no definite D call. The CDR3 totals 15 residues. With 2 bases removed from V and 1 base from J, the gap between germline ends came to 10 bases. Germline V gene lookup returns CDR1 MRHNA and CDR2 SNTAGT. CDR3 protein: CASSDEGGGTDTQYF. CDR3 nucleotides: TGTGCCAGCAGTGACGAAGGCGGAGGCACAGATACGCAGTATTTT.

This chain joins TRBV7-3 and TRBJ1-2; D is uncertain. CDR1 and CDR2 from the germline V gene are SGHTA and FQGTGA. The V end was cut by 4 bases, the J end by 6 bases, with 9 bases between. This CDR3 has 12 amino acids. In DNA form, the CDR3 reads TGTGCCAGCAGCTCACGGCCGGATGGCTACACCTTC. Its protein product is CASSSRPDGYTF.

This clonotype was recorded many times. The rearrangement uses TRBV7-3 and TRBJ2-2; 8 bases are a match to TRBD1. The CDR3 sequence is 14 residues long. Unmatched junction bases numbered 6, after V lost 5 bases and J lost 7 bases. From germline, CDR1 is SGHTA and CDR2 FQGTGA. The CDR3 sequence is CASSPQGAGGELFF. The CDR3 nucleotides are TGTGCCAGCAGCCCTCAGGGGGCCGGCGGGGAGCTGTTTTTT. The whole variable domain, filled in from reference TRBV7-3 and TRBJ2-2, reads GAGVSQTPSNKVTEKGKYVELRCDPISGHTALYWYRQSLGQGPEFLIYFQGTGAADDSGLPNDRFFAVRPEGSVSTLKIQRTERGDSAVYLCASSPQGAGGELFFGEGSRLTVL.

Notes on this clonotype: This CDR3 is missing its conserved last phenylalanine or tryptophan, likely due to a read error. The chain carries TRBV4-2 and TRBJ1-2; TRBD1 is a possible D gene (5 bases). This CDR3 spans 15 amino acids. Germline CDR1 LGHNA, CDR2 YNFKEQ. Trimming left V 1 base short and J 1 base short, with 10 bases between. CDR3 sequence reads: CASSQGTRGNYGYTI. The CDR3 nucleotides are TGTGCCAGCAGCCAAGGGACACGCGGTAACTATGGCTACACCATC.

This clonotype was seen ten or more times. The CDR3 protein is CSARAGGGLTYEQYF. Written as DNA, the CDR3 is TGCAGTGCTAGAGCAGGGGGAGGACTCACCTACGAGCAGTACTTC. The rearrangement joins TRBV20-1 to TRBJ2-7; weak D call: TRBD1 (7 bases). Trimming shortened V by 1 base and J by 2 bases, and 15 bases separated the two germline ends. CDR3 length: 15 amino acids. From germline, CDR1 is DFQATT and CDR2 SNEGSKA (reference sequence).

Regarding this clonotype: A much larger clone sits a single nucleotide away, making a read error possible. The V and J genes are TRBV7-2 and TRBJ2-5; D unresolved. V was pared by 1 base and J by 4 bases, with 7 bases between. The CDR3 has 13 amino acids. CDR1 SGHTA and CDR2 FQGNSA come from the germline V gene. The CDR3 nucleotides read TGTGCCAGCAGCTTAGGGGTAGGAGAGACCCAGTACTTC. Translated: CASSLGVGETQYF.

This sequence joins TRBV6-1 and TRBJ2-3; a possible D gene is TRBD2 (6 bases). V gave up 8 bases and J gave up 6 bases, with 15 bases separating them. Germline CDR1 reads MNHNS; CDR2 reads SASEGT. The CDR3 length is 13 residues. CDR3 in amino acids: CASSRRARDTQYF. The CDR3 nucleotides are TGTGCCAGCTCCAGGAGGGCAAGGGATACGCAGTATTTT.

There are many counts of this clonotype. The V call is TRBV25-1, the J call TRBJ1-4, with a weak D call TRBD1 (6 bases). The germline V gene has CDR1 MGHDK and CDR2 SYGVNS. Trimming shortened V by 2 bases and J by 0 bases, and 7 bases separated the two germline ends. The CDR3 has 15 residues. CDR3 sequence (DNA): TGTGCCAGCAGTGAAGCAGGGGCAACTAATGAAAAACTGTTTTTT. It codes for CASSEAGATNEKLFF.

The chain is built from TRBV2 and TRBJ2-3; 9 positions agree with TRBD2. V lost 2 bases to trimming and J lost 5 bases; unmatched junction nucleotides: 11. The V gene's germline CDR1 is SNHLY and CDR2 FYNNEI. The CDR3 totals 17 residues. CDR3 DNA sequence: TGTGCCAGCAGTGAATTTGTCGGGACTAGCATGCAAGATACGCAGTATTTT. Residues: CASSEFVGTSMQDTQYF.

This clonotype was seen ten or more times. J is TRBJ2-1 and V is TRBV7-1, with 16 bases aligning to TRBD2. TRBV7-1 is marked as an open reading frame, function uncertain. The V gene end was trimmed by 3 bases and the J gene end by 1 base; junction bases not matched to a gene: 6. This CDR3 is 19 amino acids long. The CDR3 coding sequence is TGTGCCAGCAGCTCGCCCGGGACTAGCGGGAGGGCTTCCTACAATGAGCAGTTCTTC. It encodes CASSSPGTSGRASYNEQFF.

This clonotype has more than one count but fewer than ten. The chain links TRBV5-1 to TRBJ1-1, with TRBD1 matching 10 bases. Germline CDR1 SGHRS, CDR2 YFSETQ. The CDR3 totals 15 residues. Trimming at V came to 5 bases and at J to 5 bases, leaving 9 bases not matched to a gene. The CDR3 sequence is CASRSGQGGVTEAFF. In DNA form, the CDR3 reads TGCGCCAGCAGGTCCGGACAGGGGGGGGTTACTGAAGCTTTCTTT.

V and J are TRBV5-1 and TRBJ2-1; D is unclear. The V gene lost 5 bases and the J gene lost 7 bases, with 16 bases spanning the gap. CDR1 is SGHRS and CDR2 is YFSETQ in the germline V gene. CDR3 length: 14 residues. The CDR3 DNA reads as TGCGCCAGCAGTAAGAGCACACAGTATAATGAGCAGTTCTTC. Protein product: CASSKSTQYNEQFF. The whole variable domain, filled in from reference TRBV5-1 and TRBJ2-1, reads KAGVTQTPRYLIKTRGQQVTLSCSPISGHRSVSWYQQTPGQGLQFLFEYFSETQRNKGNFPGRFSGRQFSNSRSEMNVSTLELGDSALYLCASSKSTQYNEQFFGPGTRLTVL.

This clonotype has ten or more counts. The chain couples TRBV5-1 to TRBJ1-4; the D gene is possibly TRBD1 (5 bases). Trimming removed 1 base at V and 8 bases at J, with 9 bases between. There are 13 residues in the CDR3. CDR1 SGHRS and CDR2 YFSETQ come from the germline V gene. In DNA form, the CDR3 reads TGCGCCAGCAGCTTGCGGGGGGGGGAAAAACTGTTTTTT. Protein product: CASSLRGGEKLFF.

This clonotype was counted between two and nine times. CDR3 loop: CAWSKGNQPQHF. The CDR3 DNA follows: TGTGCCTGGAGTAAGGGCAATCAGCCCCAGCATTTT. The chain links TRBV30 to TRBJ1-5; D is unclear. Germline V lookup: CDR1 GTSNPN, CDR2 SVGIG (reference sequence). V was pared by 2 bases and J by 2 bases, with 4 bases between. The CDR3 extends over 12 amino acids.